These 32 T cell receptor beta chains originate from one sample sequenced in a study of T cells expressing NK-cell markers. TCRdb reprocessed the 5' RACE reads and reports one entry per CDR3 protein, with no DNA. The specimen's table records 400,000 to 550,000 distinct CDR3 sequences. Sample: blood T cells: a sorted CD56 or NKG2C T cell subset, CD4+ or CD8+ T cells, or bulk PBMC T cells (not recorded which). The receptors shown here come from a woman between 18 and 69 years old in good health.

The V call is TRBV9, the J call TRBJ2-1; TCRdb returns TRBD1, unconfirmable since there is no DNA. CDR3 size: 15 residues. The germline CDR1 and CDR2 sequences are SGDLS and YYNGEE. CDR3 sequence: CASSVGGASYNEQFF.

The CDR3 sequence: CAISDRGTEAFF. The V gene is TRBV10-3, the J gene TRBJ1-1; no DNA is available, so the TRBD1 call from TCRdb remains unchecked. The CDR3 runs to 12 residues. Germline loops: CDR1 ENHRY, CDR2 SYGVKD.

The V gene is TRBV28, the J gene TRBJ2-2; checking the TCRdb D call of TRBD2 is not possible without DNA. Germline V CDR1 and CDR2: MDHEN, SYDVKM. The CDR3 sequence is 18 residues long. This chain's CDR3 is CASGFIRPLAGDTGELFF. Using reference TRBV28 and TRBJ2-2 for the parts outside the CDR3, the full variable domain is DVKVTQSSRYLVKRTGEKVFLECVQDMDHENMFWYRQDPGLGLRLIYFSYDVKMKEKGDIPEGYSVSREKKERFSLILESASTNQTSMYLCASGFIRPLAGDTGELFFGEGSRLTVL.

The J gene is TRBJ2-5, the V gene TRBV25-1; TCRdb designates TRBD1, a call that cannot be tested without DNA. Germline V CDR1 and CDR2: MGHDK, SYGVNS. The CDR3 length is 14 residues. Here the CDR3 reads CASSSDKGAETQYF.

V is TRBV4-3 and J is TRBJ1-5. Germline CDR1 is LGHNA and CDR2 is YSLEER. This CDR3 contains 13 residues. The CDR3 sequence is CASSQELGKPQHF.

The chain combines TRBV12-3 or TRBV12-4 with TRBJ1-5; the D call of TRBD1 rests on TCRdb alone, since no DNA is present to check it. This CDR3 region has 14 residues. This CDR3 reads CASRGPFSNQPQHF.

V is TRBV7-9 and J is TRBJ2-1; as DNA is missing, the TRBD1 call by TCRdb cannot be tested. Germline V gene sequence: CDR1 SEHNR, CDR2 FQNEAQ (reference sequence). The CDR3 totals 16 residues. The CDR3 spells CASSHYWAGRYNEQFF.

The chain has TRBV6-2 or TRBV6-3 and TRBJ1-5; the D gene TCRdb calls, TRBD1, cannot be checked with no DNA. The CDR3 extends over 18 amino acids. CDR1 and CDR2 from the germline V gene are MNHEY and SVGEGT. The CDR3 loop reads CASSYSRRRTGGNQPQHF.

The genes are TRBV12-3 or TRBV12-4 and TRBJ2-2; TCRdb lists TRBD2, though no DNA is available to test this call. CDR3 length: 12 amino acids. The CDR3 reads CASGRATGELFF.

The chain joins TRBV5-6 to TRBJ2-1; checking the TCRdb D call of TRBD2 is not possible without DNA. Looked up from germline, CDR1 is SGHDT and CDR2 is YYEEEE. This CDR3 is 14 amino acids long. CDR3 sequence: CASSLARLVNEQFF.

The CDR3 sequence is CATSRVPNTEAFF. The rearrangement uses TRBV15 and TRBJ1-1. Germline lookup yields CDR1 LNHNV and CDR2 YYDKDF (reference sequence). The CDR3 length is 13 residues. The full variable domain, completed using reference TRBV15 and TRBJ1-1, is DAMVIQNPRYQVTQFGKPVTLSCSQTLNHNVMYWYQQKSSQAPKLLFHYYDKDFNNEADTPDNFQSRRPNTSFCFLDIRSPGLGDTAMYLCATSRVPNTEAFFGQGTRLTVV.

The CDR3 sequence is CASKRGQYTGELFF. The chain combines TRBV6-1 with TRBJ2-2; TCRdb reports TRBD1, a call that lacks DNA to check it against. Germline V gene data show CDR1 as MNHNS and CDR2 as SASEGT. This CDR3 contains 14 residues.

The V and J genes are TRBV28 and TRBJ2-3; TCRdb's assignment of TRBD1 cannot be checked, as there is no DNA. Germline V lookup: CDR1 MDHEN, CDR2 SYDVKM. This CDR3 region has 18 residues. The chain's CDR3 is CASSPDVVIGQGVDTQYF. The complete variable domain, with remaining parts taken from reference TRBV28 and TRBJ2-3, reads DVKVTQSSRYLVKRTGEKVFLECVQDMDHENMFWYRQDPGLGLRLIYFSYDVKMKEKGDIPEGYSVSREKKERFSLILESASTNQTSMYLCASSPDVVIGQGVDTQYFGPGTRLTVL.

This chain links TRBV20-1 with TRBJ2-7; lacking DNA, the TRBD1 call made by TCRdb goes unchecked. CDR3 length equals 13 residues. Germline loops: CDR1 DFQATT, CDR2 SNEGSKA (reference sequence). The CDR3 protein is CSAPGGDGYEQYF.

CDR3 residues: CASSAGTYYNEQFF. The chain couples TRBV14 to TRBJ2-1. The germline gives CDR1 SGHDN, CDR2 FVKESK. The CDR3 extends over 14 amino acids.

V is TRBV19 and J is TRBJ1-6; TCRdb indicates TRBD1, and absent DNA this call remains unverified. The CDR3 loop spans 17 amino acids. Germline V lookup: CDR1 LNHDA, CDR2 SQIVND (reference sequence). CDR3 region: CASSPRSPGQVLSPLHF.

V gene TRBV6-1 combines with J gene TRBJ1-4. The CDR3 contains 16 residues. Germline V gene sequence: CDR1 MNHNS, CDR2 SASEGT. CDR3: CASSPLLTGTNEKLFF.

The gene calls are TRBV29-1 and TRBJ2-3; lacking DNA, the TRBD2 call made by TCRdb goes unchecked. In germline, CDR1 is SQVTM, CDR2 ANQGSEA. This CDR3 contains 19 residues. The CDR3 spells CSVDLYSSGTATSTDTQYF.

The chain couples TRBV5-6 to TRBJ2-3; the D call from TCRdb, TRBD2, cannot be confirmed without DNA. Germline values: CDR1 SGHDT, CDR2 YYEEEE. The CDR3 totals 20 residues. The CDR3 sequence is CASSARLGGGPPSSTDTQYF.

The V and J genes are TRBV12-3 or TRBV12-4 and TRBJ1-3; TCRdb's D call of TRBD1 is untestable without DNA. This CDR3 is 18 amino acids long. The CDR3 spells CASSSLREPRTTGNTIYF.

V usage is TRBV29-1 and J usage is TRBJ2-5; the TCRdb D gene call, TRBD2, has no DNA to confirm it. Germline V CDR1 and CDR2: SQVTM, ANQGSEA. This CDR3 is built from 12 residues. The CDR3 sequence is CSVGGRVETQYF.

The chain has TRBV7-2 and TRBJ1-4; TCRdb's D gene call, TRBD1, goes unchecked for lack of DNA. Per germline, CDR1 SGHTA and CDR2 FQGNSA. CDR3 length: 15 amino acids. CDR3 loop: CASSERGGLNEKLFF. Looking up the rest from reference TRBV7-2 and TRBJ1-4 gives the full variable domain: GAGVSQSPSNKVTEKGKDVELRCDPISGHTALYWYRQSLGQGLEFLIYFQGNSAPDKSGLPSDRFSAERTGGSVSTLTIQRTQQEDSAVYLCASSERGGLNEKLFFGSGTQLSVL.

The V call is TRBV5-6, the J call TRBJ2-7; the TCRdb call, TRBD1, lacks DNA for checking. This CDR3 has 15 amino acids. The germline V gene has CDR1 SGHDT and CDR2 YYEEEE. CDR3 region: CASSVPGQGSYEQYF. The whole variable domain, remainder taken from reference TRBV5-6 and TRBJ2-7, is DAGVTQSPTHLIKTRGQQVTLRCSPKSGHDTVSWYQQALGQGPQFIFQYYEEEERQRGNFPDRFSGHQFPNYSSELNVNALLLGDSALYLCASSVPGQGSYEQYFGPGTRLTVT.

The rearrangement links TRBV7-6 to TRBJ1-1. Germline V gene data show CDR1 as SGHVS and CDR2 as FNYEAQ. This CDR3 comprises 12 residues. CDR3 protein: CASSQLSAEAFF.

The V call is TRBV15, the J call TRBJ2-1. CDR1 is LNHNV and CDR2 is YYDKDF in the germline V gene (reference sequence). The CDR3 runs to 13 residues. The CDR3 spells CATSRVQGDEQFF.

The J gene is TRBJ1-2, the V gene TRBV6-5. Germline CDR1 reads MNHEY; CDR2 reads SVGAGI. This CDR3 is 13 amino acids long. The CDR3 spells CASSYRANYGYTF.

The chain has TRBV7-2 and TRBJ2-2. The V gene's germline CDR1 is SGHTA and CDR2 FQGNSA. The CDR3 sequence is 17 residues long. The CDR3 is CASSRMMATANTGELFF.

CDR3 sequence: CSVVDRGDTEAFF. The chain uses TRBV29-1 and TRBJ1-1; TCRdb picks TRBD1, but there is no DNA to check that call. Germline CDR1 reads SQVTM; CDR2 reads ANQGSEA. The CDR3 is 13 amino acids.

CDR3 in amino acids: CASSLAGGFGETQYF. The chain has TRBV6-2 or TRBV6-3 and TRBJ2-5; TCRdb's assignment of TRBD2 cannot be checked, as there is no DNA. The CDR3 runs to 15 residues. Germline CDR1 MNHEY, CDR2 SVGEGT.

The chain employs TRBV7-8 and TRBJ2-1. From germline, CDR1 is SGHVS and CDR2 FQNEAQ. The CDR3 runs to 11 residues. The CDR3 protein is CASSLSYEQFF.

The chain links TRBV11-2 to TRBJ2-1; the TRBD2 assignment by TCRdb is unverifiable without DNA. The CDR3 consists of 20 residues. The germline V gene has CDR1 SGHAT and CDR2 FQNNGV. CDR3 sequence: CASNNGLAGTFRSSYNEQFF.

The genes are TRBV2 and TRBJ1-1; TCRdb's D call of TRBD1 is untestable without DNA. CDR1 and CDR2 from the germline V gene are SNHLY and FYNNEI. This CDR3 comprises 13 residues. This chain's CDR3 is CASKTGGNTEAFF.